The 23 T cell receptor beta chains below come from one sample, sequenced in a study of breast tumors, draining lymph nodes, adjacent tissues. In TCRdb, the multiplex PCR reads were re-called with MiXCR into one record per CDR3 protein. The sample includes 200,000 to 300,000 distinct CDR3 sequences, about 30% of them seen just once. Samples came from axillary lymph nodes draining the breast cancer. Sequencing was carried out using axillary lymph node tissue. The receptor set was obtained from a female donor with breast cancer. Some clones in this sample may be carry-over from other donors' samples.

This clonotype was seen repeatedly, ten times or more. J is TRBJ2-7 and V is TRBV9; maybe TRBD1 (5 bases). CDR3 length: 13 amino acids. Germline CDR1 and CDR2: SGDLS and YYNGEE. V lost 2 bases to trimming and J lost 7 bases, with 13 bases between them. CDR3: CASSVDSFGEQYF. The DNA of the CDR3 is TGTGCCAGCAGCGTTGACAGTTTCGGGGAGCAGTACTTC.

This clonotype was recorded many times. This sequence joins TRBV25-1 and TRBJ2-7, with D possibly matching TRBD2 (6 bases). CDR3 size: 13 residues. Deletions cut 7 bases from V and 3 bases from J, with 13 bases between. CDR1 MGHDK and CDR2 SYGVNS come from the germline V gene. CDR3 sequence reads: CASMGLAHYEQYF. The DNA for the CDR3 is TGTGCCAGCATGGGACTGGCCCACTACGAGCAGTACTTC.

This clonotype came up many times. This CDR3 reads CSARDFQAVGEQYF. The CDR3, as DNA: TGCAGTGCTAGAGATTTCCAAGCGGTCGGCGAGCAGTACTTC. This chain links TRBV20-1 with TRBJ2-7; a weak D match, TRBD2 (5 bases). Germline values: CDR1 DFQATT, CDR2 SNEGSKA (reference sequence). The length of the CDR3 is 14 residues. Trimming pared 0 bases from V and 6 bases from J, leaving 15 bases between.

Of note for this clonotype: A far larger clone is just one base off, so this is likely a read error. The chain has TRBV6-6 and TRBJ1-2, with TRBD1 as a possible D gene (5 bases). The V and J ends lost 9 bases and 6 bases respectively, with 17 bases between them. Germline V gives CDR1 MNHNY, CDR2 SVGAGI (reference sequence). This CDR3 comprises 13 residues. Written as DNA, the CDR3 is TGTGCCAGTAGACCTCAGGGAAGGGATGGCTACACCTTC. Translated, it gives CASRPQGRDGYTF.

Note on this clonotype: A much larger clone sits a single nucleotide away, making a read error possible. This chain uses TRBV19 with TRBJ1-2; D not certain. Per germline, CDR1 LNHDA and CDR2 SQIVND (reference sequence). The CDR3 loop spans 15 amino acids. In DNA form, the CDR3 reads TGTGCCAGTAGTGCCAGGACTCTATCGCCCTATGACTACACCTTC. It specifies CASSARTLSPYDYTF.

This clonotype was picked up many times. The chain employs TRBV5-4 and TRBJ2-1; no clear D gene. This CDR3 region has 12 residues. Trimming removed 4 bases at V and 8 bases at J, with 10 bases between. The germline V gene encodes CDR1 SGHNT and CDR2 YYREEE (reference sequence). In DNA form, the CDR3 reads TGTGCCAGCAGCGTCCCCAAGGATGAGCAGTTCTTC. Translated: CASSVPKDEQFF.

At least ten counts were recorded for this clonotype. The chain has TRBV7-8 and TRBJ2-3; 13 nucleotides match TRBD2. The germline V gene has CDR1 SGHVS and CDR2 FQNEAQ. The J segment lost 6 bases and the V segment lost 2 bases, leaving 5 bases of the junction unmatched. The CDR3 totals 16 residues. The CDR3 region is CASSLRTSGRGDTQYF. CDR3 sequence (DNA): TGTGCCAGCAGCTTACGGACTAGCGGGAGAGGGGATACGCAGTATTTT.

This clonotype has a handful of counts. Given the absence of the conserved phenylalanine or tryptophan at the CDR3 end, a read error is likely. V and J are TRBV5-5 and TRBJ2-5; the D gene is possibly TRBD2 (6 bases). The CDR3 spans 15 residues. The V gene lost 2 bases and the J gene lost 5 bases, with 16 bases spanning the gap. CDR1 SGHKS and CDR2 YYEKEE come from the germline V gene (reference sequence). CDR3 protein: CASSLGETRVETQYL. The CDR3 nucleotides are TGTGCCAGCAGCTTAGGAGAGACTAGGGTTGAGACCCAGTACTTG.

This clonotype was counted between two and nine times. This chain connects TRBV28 to TRBJ1-5, with D perhaps TRBD1 (5 bases). Germline V lookup: CDR1 MDHEN, CDR2 SYDVKM. Trimming left V 3 bases short and J 1 base short, with 10 bases between. The CDR3 covers 15 residues. The chain's CDR3 is CASSLKGASNQPQHF. CDR3 bases: TGTGCCAGCAGTTTGAAAGGGGCAAGCAATCAGCCCCAGCATTTT. The entire variable domain, with the rest obtained from reference TRBV28 and TRBJ1-5, is as follows: DVKVTQSSRYLVKRTGEKVFLECVQDMDHENMFWYRQDPGLGLRLIYFSYDVKMKEKGDIPEGYSVSREKKERFSLILESASTNQTSMYLCASSLKGASNQPQHFGDGTRLSIL.

The chain employs TRBV7-8 and TRBJ2-3; 9 bases fit TRBD2. This CDR3 contains 17 residues. V shed 5 bases, J shed 1 base, and the junction held 10 bases outside the gene matches. Germline V gene sequence: CDR1 SGHVS, CDR2 FQNEAQ. In DNA, the CDR3 is TGTGCCAGCAGCAATCTAATGACTAGCGGACGCACAGATACGCAGTATTTT. It codes for CASSNLMTSGRTDTQYF.

This clonotype was observed many times. The chain carries TRBV5-4 and TRBJ2-7; TRBD2 aligns across 11 bases. J was trimmed by 6 bases and V by 4 bases; bases with no gene match: 12. The germline V gene encodes CDR1 SGHNT and CDR2 YYREEE (reference sequence). The CDR3 has 16 residues. The CDR3 coding sequence is TGTGCCAGCAGCACTATTAGCGGGAGGGCCGAGGGCGAGCAGTACTTC. This sequence encodes CASSTISGRAEGEQYF.

This chain connects TRBV6-1 to TRBJ1-2; D is uncertain. Germline V gene data show CDR1 as MNHNS and CDR2 as SASEGT. The CDR3 has 13 residues. V was cut by 1 base and J by 8 bases, with 11 bases left in between. The DNA for the CDR3 is TGTGCCAGCAGTGAAGAGGAGGTGCGAGGCTACACCTTC. Protein product: CASSEEEVRGYTF.

To note about this clonotype: A read error may be the cause here, since a much bigger clone is one base away. The chain employs TRBV19 and TRBJ2-5; 10 positions match TRBD1. The CDR3 consists of 14 residues. The J segment lost 3 bases and the V segment lost 5 bases, leaving 3 bases of the junction unmatched. CDR1 is LNHDA, CDR2 SQIVND, per germline (reference sequence). The CDR3 loop reads CASSEGQGKETQYF. Here the CDR3 DNA reads TGTGCCAGTAGTGAGGGACAGGGGAAAGAGACCCAGTACTTC.

As concerns this clonotype: The junction differs from germline at one of its ends, possibly a read error. CDR3 protein: CASSLGAGAVQDTQYF. The DNA of the CDR3 is TGTGCTAGCAGCTTAGGGGCGGGAGCGGTCCAAGATACGCAGTATTTT. The chain joins TRBV7-7 to TRBJ2-3, with TRBD2 matching 7 bases. The CDR3 is made up of 16 amino acids. Germline loops: CDR1 SSHAT, CDR2 FNYEAQ (reference sequence).

This clonotype was observed at least ten times. The genes are TRBV5-5 and TRBJ2-5, with TRBD2 matching over 7 bases. The ends lost 3 bases at V and 4 bases at J; junction bases unmatched: 12. Germline lookup yields CDR1 SGHKS and CDR2 YYEKEE (reference sequence). CDR3 length: 16 amino acids. This CDR3 reads CASSSYGGSRRETQYF. The CDR3 region has the DNA TGTGCCAGCAGCTCCTACGGCGGGAGTAGGCGAGAGACCCAGTACTTC.

This clonotype was seen at least ten times. Its ends do not fully match the called genes, so a read error is possible. The chain carries TRBV7-3 and TRBJ1-4; 8 positions agree with TRBD1. The CDR3 loop spans 15 amino acids. Germline CDR1 and CDR2: SGHTA and FQGTGA. As DNA, the CDR3 is TGTGCCAGCAGCGTAACAGGGGGGCGGAATGAAAAACTGTTTTTT. Translating it yields CASSVTGGRNEKLFF.

This clonotype was seen many times. The V gene is TRBV5-8, the J gene TRBJ1-2; D is ambiguous. The CDR3 consists of 13 residues. Germline-derived CDR1 and CDR2 are SGHTS and YDEGEE. The V and J ends lost 0 bases and 3 bases respectively, with 6 bases between them. Here the CDR3 DNA reads TGTGCCAGCAGCTTGGTAACGGACTATGGCTACACCTTC. Translation: CASSLVTDYGYTF.

The rearrangement links TRBV12-3 or TRBV12-4 to TRBJ2-2, with D possibly TRBD2 on 6 matching bases. This CDR3 spans 17 amino acids. V was shortened by 6 bases and J by 5 bases, with 22 bases between the two germline ends. The CDR3 DNA follows: TGTGCCAGCAGGCCCCCCCCCGGGAGCGGACCGACCGGGGAGCTGTTTTTT. The encoded protein is CASRPPPGSGPTGELFF.

This clonotype was observed many times. The rearrangement links TRBV19 to TRBJ1-3; 8 bases are a match to TRBD1. CDR1 LNHDA and CDR2 SQIVND come from the germline V gene (reference sequence). The CDR3 totals 16 residues. Trimming took 7 bases from V and 8 from J; bases not matched to a gene: 16. In DNA, the CDR3 is TGTGCCAGTATTCCCAGCTACCGGGACAGGAGGGACACCATATATTTT. This sequence encodes CASIPSYRDRRDTIYF.

This sequence joins TRBV29-1 and TRBJ2-3, with D possibly being TRBD2 (5 bases). CDR3 size: 12 residues. V lost 7 bases, J lost 15 bases, and 23 bases lay in between. Germline V gene data show CDR1 as SQVTM and CDR2 as ANQGSEA. The CDR3 sequence: CSAREGLDTAYF. In nucleotides, the CDR3 is TGCAGCGCTCGGGAAGGTTTGGATACGGCATATTTT.

Many counts were recorded for this clonotype. This rearrangement joins TRBV19 to TRBJ2-7; D is ambiguous. The germline gives CDR1 LNHDA, CDR2 SQIVND (reference sequence). V was shortened by 0 bases and J by 2 bases, with 8 bases between the two germline ends. The CDR3 is 14 residues long. The CDR3 coding sequence is TGTGCCAGTAGTATAGACAGCGAAACCTACGAGCAGTACTTC. Translation gives CASSIDSETYEQYF. Full variable domain (outside the CDR3, taken from reference TRBV19 and TRBJ2-7): DGGITQSPKYLFRKEGQNVTLSCEQNLNHDAMYWYRQDPGQGLRLIYYSQIVNDFQKGDIAEGYSVSREKKESFPLTVTSAQKNPTAFYLCASSIDSETYEQYFGPGTRLTVT.

V usage is TRBV2 and J usage is TRBJ1-1; D gene unclear. The CDR3 contains 13 residues. Trimming shortened V by 0 bases and J by 8 bases, and 10 bases separated the two germline ends. Germline V gives CDR1 SNHLY, CDR2 FYNNEI. The CDR3 nucleotides are TGTGCCAGCAGTGAAGCAAACGGGGTCGAAGCTTTCTTT. It encodes CASSEANGVEAFF. Looking up the rest from reference TRBV2 and TRBJ1-1 gives the full variable domain: EPEVTQTPSHQVTQMGQEVILRCVPISNHLYFYWYRQILGQKVEFLVSFYNNEISEKSEIFDDQFSVERPDGSNFTLKIRSTKLEDSAMYFCASSEANGVEAFFGQGTRLTVV.

The chain links TRBV6-5 to TRBJ2-2; the D gene is possibly TRBD2 (6 bases). Germline values: CDR1 MNHEY, CDR2 SVGAGI. V was pared by 7 bases and J by 2 bases, with 23 bases between. This CDR3 contains 18 residues. The CDR3 sequence is CASKRDFRGTINTGELFF. The CDR3 bases are TGTGCCAGCAAACGGGACTTCCGAGGCACCATAAACACCGGGGAGCTGTTTTTT.